These T cell receptor beta chains were read from a single sample in a study of blood T cell repertoires in COVID-19. Sequenced by immunoSEQ multiplex PCR; TCRdb stores in-frame clones only, minus some. Of about 2,300 clones listed, 87% are singletons. The sequencing input was peripheral blood. The source of these receptors is a man aged 65 to 79 with active COVID-19. The CDR3 runs from the conserved cysteine through the conserved F or W. The order of the fields is D gene, V gene, clone size, J gene, CDR3 DNA, CDR3 protein. The D gene is left open where the match is weak. A clone size is listed for some rows: how often the clone was seen (once, few, many), or a class if it is expanded.

>NA|TRBV7-9|once|TRBJ1-2
TGTGCCAGCAGCTTAGGGACTCGAGGCTACACCTTC
CASSLGTRGYTF
>TRBD2|TRBV7-9|NA|TRBJ2-1
TGTGCCAGCAGGGAAAGCGGGGCCTACAATGAGCAGTTCTTC
CASRESGAYNEQFF
>NA|TRBV12-5|NA|TRBJ1-2
TGTGCTAGTGGTCCGCAGGGGAATGGCTACACCTTC
CASGPQGNGYTF
>NA|TRBV27|NA|TRBJ2-1
TGTGCCAGCAGCCTTGACACTCCCTCCTACAATGAGCAGTTCTTC
CASSLDTPSYNEQFF
>NA|TRBV7-3|NA|TRBJ2-2
TGTGCCAGCAGCTTACTTCCGAACACCGGGGAGCTGTTTTTT
CASSLLPNTGELFF
>NA|TRBV6-1|once|TRBJ2-1
TGTGCCAGCAGTGAAATTCAGGTTCCCGGCAATGAGCAGTTCTTC
CASSEIQVPGNEQFF
>TRBD1|TRBV3-1/TRBV3-2|once|TRBJ1-1
TGTGCCAGCAGCCCAGGGGGGATATGGGAAGCTTTCTTT
CASSPGGIWEAFF
>TRBD1|TRBV5-6|NA|TRBJ2-7
TGTGCCAGCAGCATTCCGGGACAGGGGTCTACCTACGAGCAGTACTTC
CASSIPGQGSTYEQYF
>NA|TRBV27|NA|TRBJ1-1
TGTGCCAGCAGTTCTGTCCGGGTCACCACTGAAGCTTTCTTT
CASSSVRVTTEAFF
>NA|TRBV7-9|NA|TRBJ2-2
TGTGCCAGCAGCTTAGCGGGAGTTGGTGCCGGGGAGCTGTTTTTT
CASSLAGVGAGELFF